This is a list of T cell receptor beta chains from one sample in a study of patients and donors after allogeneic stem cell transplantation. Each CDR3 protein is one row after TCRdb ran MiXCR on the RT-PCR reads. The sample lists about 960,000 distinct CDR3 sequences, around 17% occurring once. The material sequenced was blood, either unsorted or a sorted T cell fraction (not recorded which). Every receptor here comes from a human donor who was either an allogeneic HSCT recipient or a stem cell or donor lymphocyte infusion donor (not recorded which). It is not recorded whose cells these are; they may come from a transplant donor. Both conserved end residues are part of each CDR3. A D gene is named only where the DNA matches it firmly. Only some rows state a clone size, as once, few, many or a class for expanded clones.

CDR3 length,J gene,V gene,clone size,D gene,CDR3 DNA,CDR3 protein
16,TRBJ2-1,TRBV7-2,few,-,TGTGCCAGCAGCTTGGGGGGACAGTTAGCCTACAATGAGCAGTTCTTC,CASSLGGQLAYNEQFF
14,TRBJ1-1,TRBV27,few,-,TGTGCCAGCAGTTTATCCCAGATTGGCACTGAAGCTTTCTTT,CASSLSQIGTEAFF
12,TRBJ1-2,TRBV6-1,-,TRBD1,TGTGCCAGCAGGAAGACAGGGCATGGCTACACCTTC,CASRKTGHGYTF
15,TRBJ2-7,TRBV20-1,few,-,TGCAGTGCCATTCTCAGGGGTGGGAGCTCCTACGAGCAGTACTTC,CSAILRGGSSYEQYF
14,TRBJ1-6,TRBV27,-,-,TGTGCCAGCAGTTGGGTTCCCAATAATTCACCCCTCCACTTT,CASSWVPNNSPLHF
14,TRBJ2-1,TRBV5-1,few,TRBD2,TGCGCCAGCAGCACTCTAGCGGATAACAATGAGCAGTTCTTC,CASSTLADNNEQFF
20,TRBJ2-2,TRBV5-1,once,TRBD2,TGCGCCAGCAGCTTGGCAGCTAGCGGACCTTCAATTGCGAACACCGGGGAGCTGTTTTTT,CASSLAASGPSIANTGELFF
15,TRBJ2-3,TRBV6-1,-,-,TGTGCCAGCAGCGGACTAACCTTGATTAGAGATACGCAGTATTTT,CASSGLTLIRDTQYF
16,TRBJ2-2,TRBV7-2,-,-,TGTGCCAGCAGCTTAACGTGGGGGGTTAACACCGGGGAGCTGTTTTTT,CASSLTWGVNTGELFF
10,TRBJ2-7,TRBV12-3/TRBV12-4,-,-,TGTGCCAGCAGTCCCCACGAGCAGTACTTC,CASSPHEQYF
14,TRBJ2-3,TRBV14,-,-,TGTGCCAGCAGCCAAGTCCCAGGGGCAGATACGCAGTATTTT,CASSQVPGADTQYF
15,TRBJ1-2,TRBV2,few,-,TGTGCCAGCAGTGAAACTTCCCAGGGGAACTATGGCTACACCTTC,CASSETSQGNYGYTF
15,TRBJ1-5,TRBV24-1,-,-,TGTGCCACCAGTGAGGCGGGAGGCGGCCCTCAGCCCCAGCATTTT,CATSEAGGGPQPQHF
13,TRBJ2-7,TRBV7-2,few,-,TGTGCCAGCAGCTTAGCCCCCCACTACGAGCAGTACTTC,CASSLAPHYEQYF
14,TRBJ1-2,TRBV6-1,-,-,TGTGCCAGCAGTCCCCGTCGGACAGTTCGGGGCTACACCTTC,CASSPRRTVRGYTF
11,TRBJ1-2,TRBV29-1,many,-,TGCAGCGTTGTCAGCGGAAATGGCTACACCTTC,CSVVSGNGYTF
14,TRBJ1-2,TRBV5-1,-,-,TGCGCCAGCAGCCCTACGTCTGGGAGGGGTGGCTACACCTTC,CASSPTSGRGGYTF
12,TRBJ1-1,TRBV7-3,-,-,TGTGCCAGCAGCCCAGGCGGGGGTTCGGCTTTCTTT,CASSPGGGSAFF
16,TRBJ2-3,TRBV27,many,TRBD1,TGTGCCAGCAGTTCCCGAGGGACAGGTGGCGCAGATACGCAGTATTTT,CASSSRGTGGADTQYF
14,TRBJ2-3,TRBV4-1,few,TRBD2,TGCGCCAGCCGAAGGGCGGGGGGGCAAGATACGCAGTATTTT,CASRRAGGQDTQYF
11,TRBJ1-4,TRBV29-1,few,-,TGCAGCGTCGAGATAGTTAGAAAACTGTTTTTT,CSVEIVRKLFF
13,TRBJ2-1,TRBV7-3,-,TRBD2,TGTGCCAGCAGCTTAATTCGCGGGGGTAAGCAGTTCTTC,CASSLIRGGKQFF
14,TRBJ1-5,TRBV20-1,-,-,TGCAGTGCTAGCATAGGGGAGTCCAATCAGCCCCAGCATTTT,CSASIGESNQPQHF
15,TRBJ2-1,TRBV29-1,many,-,TGCAGCGTTGAAGGTACGCCGAGCTCCTACAATGAGCAGTTCTTC,CSVEGTPSSYNEQFF
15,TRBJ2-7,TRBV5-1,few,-,TGCGCCAGCAGCTTGGAGGCTAGCAGCTCCTACGAGCAGTACTTC,CASSLEASSSYEQYF
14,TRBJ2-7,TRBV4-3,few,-,TGCGCCAGCAGCCAAGAAGCCAGGGCCTACGAGCAGTACTTC,CASSQEARAYEQYF
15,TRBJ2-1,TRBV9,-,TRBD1,TGTGCCAGCAGCAACCCCGGGACAGGTAGCAATGAGCAGTTCTTC,CASSNPGTGSNEQFF
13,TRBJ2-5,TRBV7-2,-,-,TGTGCCAGCAGCTCGGCTCACCAAGAGACCCAGTACTTC,CASSSAHQETQYF
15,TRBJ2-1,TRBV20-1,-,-,TGCAGTGCTAGCCCCCACCGTCAGGGCTACAATGAGCAGTTCTTC,CSASPHRQGYNEQFF
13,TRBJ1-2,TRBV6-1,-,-,TGTGCCAGCAGTGTGAGTCTACCCTATGGCTACACCTTC,CASSVSLPYGYTF
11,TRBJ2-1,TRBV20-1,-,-,TGCAGTGCTATCCCCCGGGAGAAGCAGTTCTTC,CSAIPREKQFF
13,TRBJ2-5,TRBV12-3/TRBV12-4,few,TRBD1,TGTGCCAGCAGTGACAGGGGTGGGGGGACCCAGTACTTC,CASSDRGGGTQYF
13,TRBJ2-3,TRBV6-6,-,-,TGTGCCAGCAGCCCTACACGGGACTATACGCAGTATTTT,CASSPTRDYTQYF
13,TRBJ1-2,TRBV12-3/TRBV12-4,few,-,TGTGCCAGCAAACAAGCCACTAACTATGGCTACACCTTC,CASKQATNYGYTF
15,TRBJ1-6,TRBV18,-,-,TGTGCCAGCTCACCAAGACAGGCTTTGAATTCACCCCTCCACTTT,CASSPRQALNSPLHF
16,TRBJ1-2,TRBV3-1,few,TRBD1,TGTGCCAGCAGCCAAGTTACAGGGGGCACCAACTATGGCTACACCTTC,CASSQVTGGTNYGYTF
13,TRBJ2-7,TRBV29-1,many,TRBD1,TGCAGCGTTGCGGTCAGGGGGTCCTACGAGCAGTACTTC,CSVAVRGSYEQYF
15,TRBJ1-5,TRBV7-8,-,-,TGTGCCAGCAGCTCCCGGGACCTTTCCAATCAGCCCCAGCATTTT,CASSSRDLSNQPQHF
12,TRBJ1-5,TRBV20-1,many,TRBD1,TGCAGTGCGCGGACAGGGAATCAGCCCCAGCATTTT,CSARTGNQPQHF
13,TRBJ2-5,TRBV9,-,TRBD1,TGTGCCAGCAGCCCAGGACAGGAAGAGACCCAGTACTTC,CASSPGQEETQYF
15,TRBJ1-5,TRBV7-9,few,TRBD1,TGTGCCAGCAGCTTAGACGGGACAGTAAATCAGCCCCAGCATTTT,CASSLDGTVNQPQHF
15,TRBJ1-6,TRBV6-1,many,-,TGTGCCAGCAGTGAAGCAGGCGGTCGTGATTCACCCCTCCACTTT,CASSEAGGRDSPLHF
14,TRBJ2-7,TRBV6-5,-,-,TGTGCCAGCAGTTACTTAACGGGTTCCTACGAGCAGTACTTC,CASSYLTGSYEQYF
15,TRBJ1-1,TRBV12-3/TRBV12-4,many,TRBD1,TGTGCCAGCAGTGCGCGACAGGGACGTAGCTCTGAAGCTTTCTTT,CASSARQGRSSEAFF
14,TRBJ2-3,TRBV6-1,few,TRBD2,TGTGCCAGCAGACTAGCGCCTAGGACAGATACGCAGTATTTT,CASRLAPRTDTQYF
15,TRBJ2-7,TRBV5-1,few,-,TGCGCCAGCAGCGCGGTCCCAGGAGACTTCTACGAGCAGTACTTC,CASSAVPGDFYEQYF
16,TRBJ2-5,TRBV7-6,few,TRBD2,TGTGCCAGCAGCTCCGAACCTAGCGGGAGCCAAGAGACCCAGTACTTC,CASSSEPSGSQETQYF
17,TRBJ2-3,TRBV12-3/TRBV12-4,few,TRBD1,TGTGCCAGCAGCCCGAGCCGGGACAGGGAACACACAGATACGCAGTATTTT,CASSPSRDREHTDTQYF
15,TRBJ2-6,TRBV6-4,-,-,TGTGCCAGCAGTGACTCGAGGCGTGGGGCCAACGTCCTGACTTTC,CASSDSRRGANVLTF
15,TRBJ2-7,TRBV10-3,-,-,TGTGCCATCAGTGAGATGGGGACGGGAGCCTACGAGCAGTACTTC,CAISEMGTGAYEQYF
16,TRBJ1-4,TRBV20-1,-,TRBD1,TGCAGTGCTAGGGATCCCGGGACAGGAGTTAATGAAAAACTGTTTTTT,CSARDPGTGVNEKLFF
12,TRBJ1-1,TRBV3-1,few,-,TGTGCCAGCAGCCAAAGTGTAACTGAAGCTTTCTTT,CASSQSVTEAFF